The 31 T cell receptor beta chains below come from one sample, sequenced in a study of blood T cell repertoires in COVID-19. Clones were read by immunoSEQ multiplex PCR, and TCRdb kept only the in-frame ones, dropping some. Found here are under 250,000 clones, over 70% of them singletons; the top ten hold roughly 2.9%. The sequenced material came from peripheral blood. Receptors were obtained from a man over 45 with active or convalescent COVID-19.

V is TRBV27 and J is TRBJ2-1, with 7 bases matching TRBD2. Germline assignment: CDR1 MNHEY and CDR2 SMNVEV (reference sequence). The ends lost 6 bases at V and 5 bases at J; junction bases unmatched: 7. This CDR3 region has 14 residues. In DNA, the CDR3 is TGTGCCAGCAGCCCCGGGACTACTAACAATGAGCAGTTCTTC. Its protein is CASSPGTTNNEQFF.

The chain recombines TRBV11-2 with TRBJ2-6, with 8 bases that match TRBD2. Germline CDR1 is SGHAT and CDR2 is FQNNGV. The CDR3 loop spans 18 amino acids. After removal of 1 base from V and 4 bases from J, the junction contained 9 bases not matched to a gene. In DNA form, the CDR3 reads TGTGCCAGCAGCTTAGTGGTTAGCGGGATAGGCGGGGCCAACGTCCTGACTTTC. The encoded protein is CASSLVVSGIGGANVLTF.

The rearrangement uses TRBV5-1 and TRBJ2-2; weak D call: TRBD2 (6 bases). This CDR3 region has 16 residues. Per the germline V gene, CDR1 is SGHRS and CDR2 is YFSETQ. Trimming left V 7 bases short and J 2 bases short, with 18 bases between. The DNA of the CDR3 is TGCGCCAGCCGCACGCCTAGCGCTTACAACACCGGGGAGCTGTTTTTT. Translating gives CASRTPSAYNTGELFF.

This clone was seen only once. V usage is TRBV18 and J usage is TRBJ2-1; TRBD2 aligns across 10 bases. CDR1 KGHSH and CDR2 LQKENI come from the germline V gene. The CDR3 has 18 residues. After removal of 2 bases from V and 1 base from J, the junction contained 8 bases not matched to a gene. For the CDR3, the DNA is TGTGCCAGCTCACCAGTCGAAACTAGCGGGACGTCCTACAATGAGCAGTTCTTC. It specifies CASSPVETSGTSYNEQFF.

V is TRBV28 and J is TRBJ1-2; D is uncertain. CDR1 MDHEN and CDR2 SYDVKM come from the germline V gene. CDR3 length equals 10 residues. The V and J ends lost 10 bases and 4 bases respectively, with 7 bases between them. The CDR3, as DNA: TGTGCCACAGATCCCTATGGCTACACCTTC. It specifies CATDPYGYTF.

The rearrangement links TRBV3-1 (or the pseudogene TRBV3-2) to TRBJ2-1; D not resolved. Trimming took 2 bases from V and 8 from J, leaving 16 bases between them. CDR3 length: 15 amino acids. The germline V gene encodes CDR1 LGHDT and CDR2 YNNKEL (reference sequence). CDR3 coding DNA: TGTGCCAGCAGCCAACGCCAAATATCCTTAGATGAGCAGTTCTTC. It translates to CASSQRQISLDEQFF.

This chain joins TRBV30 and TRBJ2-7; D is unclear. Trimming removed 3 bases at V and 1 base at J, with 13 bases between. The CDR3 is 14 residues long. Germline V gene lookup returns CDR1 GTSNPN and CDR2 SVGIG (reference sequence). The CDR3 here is CAWSSGRQSYEQYF. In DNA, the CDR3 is TGTGCCTGGAGCTCGGGTCGGCAGTCCTACGAGCAGTACTTC. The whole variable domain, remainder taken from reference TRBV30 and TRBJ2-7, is SQTIHQWPATLVQPVGSPLSLECTVEGTSNPNLYWYRQAAGRGLQLLFYSVGIGQISSEVPQNLSASRPQDRQFILSSKKLLLSDSGFYLCAWSSGRQSYEQYFGPGTRLTVT.

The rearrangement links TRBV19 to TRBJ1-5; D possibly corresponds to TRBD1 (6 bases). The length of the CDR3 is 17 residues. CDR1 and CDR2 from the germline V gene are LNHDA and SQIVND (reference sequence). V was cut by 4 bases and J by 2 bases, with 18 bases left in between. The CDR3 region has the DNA TGTGCCAGTAGTACCCTACAGGGAAGAGCGCGCAATCAGCCCCAGCATTTT. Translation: CASSTLQGRARNQPQHF.

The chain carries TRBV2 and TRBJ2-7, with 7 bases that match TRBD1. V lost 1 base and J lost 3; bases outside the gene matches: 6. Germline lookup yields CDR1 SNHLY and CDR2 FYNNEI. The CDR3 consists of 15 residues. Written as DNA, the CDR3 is TGTGCCAGCAGTGAAGGGGCAGGGGGTCTCTACGAGCAGTACTTC. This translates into CASSEGAGGLYEQYF.

The CDR3 DNA sequence: TGTGCCAGCAGCAAATGGGGCAGGAAAGAGACCCAGTACTTC. It specifies CASSKWGRKETQYF. The V and J genes are TRBV21-1 and TRBJ2-5; TRBD1 was called by the table and not checked on the DNA. TRBV21-1 is labeled a pseudogene. CDR3 size: 14 residues.

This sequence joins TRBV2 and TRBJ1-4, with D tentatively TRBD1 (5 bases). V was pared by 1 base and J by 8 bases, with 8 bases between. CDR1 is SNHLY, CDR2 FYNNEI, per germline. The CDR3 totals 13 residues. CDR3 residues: CASSEGGREKLFF. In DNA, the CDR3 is TGTGCCAGCAGTGAAGGGGGCCGGGAAAAACTGTTTTTT.

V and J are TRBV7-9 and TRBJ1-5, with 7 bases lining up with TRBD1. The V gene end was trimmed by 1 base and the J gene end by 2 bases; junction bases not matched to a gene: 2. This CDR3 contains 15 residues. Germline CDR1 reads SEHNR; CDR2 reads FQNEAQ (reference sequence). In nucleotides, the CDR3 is TGTGCCAGCAGCTTAGTTGGACAGGGCAATCAGCCCCAGCATTTT. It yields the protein CASSLVGQGNQPQHF.

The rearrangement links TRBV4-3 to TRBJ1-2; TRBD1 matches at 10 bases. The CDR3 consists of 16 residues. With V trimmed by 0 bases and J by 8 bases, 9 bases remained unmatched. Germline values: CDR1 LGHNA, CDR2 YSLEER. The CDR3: CASSQDHRQGAGGYTF. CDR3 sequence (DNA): TGCGCCAGCAGCCAAGACCACCGACAGGGGGCAGGGGGCTACACCTTC.

The CDR3 DNA sequence: TGTGCCAGCAGCCAAGAAGGGAGGAACCTAAATCAGCCCCAGCATTTT. The encoded protein is CASSQEGRNLNQPQHF. The chain has TRBV14 and TRBJ1-5, with D hard to call. The CDR3 has 16 amino acids. Germline V CDR1 and CDR2: SGHDN, FVKESK. With 0 bases removed from V and 4 bases from J, the gap between germline ends came to 13 bases.

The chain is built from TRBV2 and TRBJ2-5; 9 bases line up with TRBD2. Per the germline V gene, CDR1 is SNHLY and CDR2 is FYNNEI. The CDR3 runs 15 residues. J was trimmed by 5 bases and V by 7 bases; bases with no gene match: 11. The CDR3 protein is CASTPGLAGRETQYF. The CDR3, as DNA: TGTGCCAGCACTCCGGGACTAGCCGGTAGGGAGACCCAGTACTTC.

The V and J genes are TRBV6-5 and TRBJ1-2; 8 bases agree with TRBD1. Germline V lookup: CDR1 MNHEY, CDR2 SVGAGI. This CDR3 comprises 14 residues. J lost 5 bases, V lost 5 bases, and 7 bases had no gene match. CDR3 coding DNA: TGTGCCAGCAGTCTGGACAGGGTAGCATATGGCTACACCTTC. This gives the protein CASSLDRVAYGYTF.

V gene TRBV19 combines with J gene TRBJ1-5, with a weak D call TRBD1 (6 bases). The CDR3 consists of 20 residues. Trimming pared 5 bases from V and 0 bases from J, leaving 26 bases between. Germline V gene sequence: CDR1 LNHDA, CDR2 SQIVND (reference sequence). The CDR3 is CASSPTGRGRGPYSNQPQHF. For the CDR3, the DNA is TGTGCCAGTAGTCCCACGGGGAGGGGACGGGGGCCTTATAGCAATCAGCCCCAGCATTTT.

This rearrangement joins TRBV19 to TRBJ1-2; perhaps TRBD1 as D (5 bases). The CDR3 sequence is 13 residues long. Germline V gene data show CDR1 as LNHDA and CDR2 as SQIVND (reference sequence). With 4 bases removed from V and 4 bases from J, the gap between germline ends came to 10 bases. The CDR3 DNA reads TGTGCCAGTAGTAGCAGGGAAGCCTATGGCTACACCTTC. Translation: CASSSREAYGYTF.

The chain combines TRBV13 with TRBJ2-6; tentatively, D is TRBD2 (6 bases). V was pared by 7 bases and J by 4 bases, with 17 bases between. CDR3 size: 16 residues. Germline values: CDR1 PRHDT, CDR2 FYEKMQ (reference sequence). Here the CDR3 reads CASTTEGRRGANVLTF. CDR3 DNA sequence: TGTGCCAGCACCACGGAGGGGCGGAGGGGGGCCAACGTCCTGACTTTC.

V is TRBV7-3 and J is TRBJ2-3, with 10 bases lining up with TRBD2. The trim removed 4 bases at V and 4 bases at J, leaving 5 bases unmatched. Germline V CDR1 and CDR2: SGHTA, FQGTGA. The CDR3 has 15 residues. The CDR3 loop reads CASSSSGRASDTQYF. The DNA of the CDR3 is TGTGCCAGCAGCTCCAGCGGGAGGGCCTCAGATACGCAGTATTTT.

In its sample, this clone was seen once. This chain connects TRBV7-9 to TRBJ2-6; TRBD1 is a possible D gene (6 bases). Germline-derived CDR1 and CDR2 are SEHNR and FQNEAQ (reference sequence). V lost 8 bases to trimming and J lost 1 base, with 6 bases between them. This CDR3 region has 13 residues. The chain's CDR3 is CASQGSGANVLTF. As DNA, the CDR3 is TGTGCCAGCCAGGGGTCTGGGGCCAACGTCCTGACTTTC.

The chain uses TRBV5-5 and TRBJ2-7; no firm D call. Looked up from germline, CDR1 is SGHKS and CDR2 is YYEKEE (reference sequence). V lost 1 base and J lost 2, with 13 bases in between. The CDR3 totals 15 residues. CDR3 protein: CASSLHPYPTYEQYF. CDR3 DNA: TGTGCCAGCAGCTTGCACCCCTACCCCACCTACGAGCAGTACTTC.

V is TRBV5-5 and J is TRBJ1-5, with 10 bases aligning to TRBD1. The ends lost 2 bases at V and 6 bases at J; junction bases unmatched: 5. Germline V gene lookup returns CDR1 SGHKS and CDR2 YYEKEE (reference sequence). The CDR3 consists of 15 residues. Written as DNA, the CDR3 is TGTGCCAGCAGCTTCGACAGGGGGCCGGGTCAGCCCCAGCATTTT. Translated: CASSFDRGPGQPQHF.

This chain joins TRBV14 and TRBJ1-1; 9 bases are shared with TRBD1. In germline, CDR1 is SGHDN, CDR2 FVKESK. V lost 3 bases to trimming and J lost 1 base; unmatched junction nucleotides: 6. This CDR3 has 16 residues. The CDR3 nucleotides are TGTGCCAGCAGCCACCTCCGGACAGGGGAGAACACTGAAGCTTTCTTT. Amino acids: CASSHLRTGENTEAFF.

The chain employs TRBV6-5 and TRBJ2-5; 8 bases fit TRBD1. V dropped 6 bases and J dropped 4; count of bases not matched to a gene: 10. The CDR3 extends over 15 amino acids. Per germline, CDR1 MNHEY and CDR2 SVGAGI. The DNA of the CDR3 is TGTGCCAGCAGGACAAGACAGGGGCCCGGAGAGACCCAGTACTTC. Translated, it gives CASRTRQGPGETQYF.

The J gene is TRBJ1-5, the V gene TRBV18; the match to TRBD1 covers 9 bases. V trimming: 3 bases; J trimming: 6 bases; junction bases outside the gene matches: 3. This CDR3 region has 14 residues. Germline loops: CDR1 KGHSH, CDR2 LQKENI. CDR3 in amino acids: CASSPGTGPQPQHF. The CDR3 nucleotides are TGTGCCAGCTCACCCGGGACAGGGCCTCAGCCCCAGCATTTT. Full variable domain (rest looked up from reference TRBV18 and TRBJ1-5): NAGVMQNPRHLVRRRGQEARLRCSPMKGHSHVYWYRQLPEEGLKFMVYLQKENIIDESGMPKERFSAEFPKEGPSILRIQQVVRGDSAAYFCASSPGTGPQPQHFGDGTRLSIL.

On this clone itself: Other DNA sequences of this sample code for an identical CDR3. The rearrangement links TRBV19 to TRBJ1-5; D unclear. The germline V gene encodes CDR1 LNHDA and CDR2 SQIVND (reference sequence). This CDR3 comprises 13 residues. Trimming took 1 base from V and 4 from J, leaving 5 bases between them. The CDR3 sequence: CASSIGRNQPQHF. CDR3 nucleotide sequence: TGTGCCAGTAGTATAGGGAGGAATCAGCCCCAGCATTTT.

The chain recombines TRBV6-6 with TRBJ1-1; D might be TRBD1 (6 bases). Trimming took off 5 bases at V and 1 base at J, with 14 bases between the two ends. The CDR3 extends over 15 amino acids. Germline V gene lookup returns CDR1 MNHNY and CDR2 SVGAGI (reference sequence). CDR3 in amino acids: CASSRYRAWNTEAFF. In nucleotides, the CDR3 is TGTGCCAGCAGTAGGTACAGGGCATGGAACACTGAAGCTTTCTTT.

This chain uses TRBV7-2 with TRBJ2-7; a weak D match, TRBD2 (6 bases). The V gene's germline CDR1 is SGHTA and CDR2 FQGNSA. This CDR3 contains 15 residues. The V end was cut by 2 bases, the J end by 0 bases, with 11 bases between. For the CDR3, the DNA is TGTGCCAGCAGCTTATCGGCGGGGCCCTCCTACGAGCAGTACTTC. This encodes CASSLSAGPSYEQYF.

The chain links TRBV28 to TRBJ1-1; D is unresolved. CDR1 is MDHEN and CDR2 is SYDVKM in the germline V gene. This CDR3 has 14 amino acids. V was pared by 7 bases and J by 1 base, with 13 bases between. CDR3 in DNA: TGTGCCAGCAACCTTTATGGAGGGAACACTGAAGCTTTCTTT. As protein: CASNLYGGNTEAFF.

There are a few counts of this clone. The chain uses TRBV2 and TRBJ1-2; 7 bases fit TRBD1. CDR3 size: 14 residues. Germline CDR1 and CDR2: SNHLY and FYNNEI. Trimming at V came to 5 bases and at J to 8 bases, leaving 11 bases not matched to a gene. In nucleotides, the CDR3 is TGTGCCAGCAGTCGCAGTCGGGTAGGGGGCGGCTACACCTTC. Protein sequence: CASSRSRVGGGYTF.